The text below deals with one T cell receptor beta chain. The antigen remains undetermined. Profiling relied on immunoSEQ multiplex PCR, and the TCRdb table lists in-frame clones only, not all of them. The repertoire holds about 120,000 clones, with 81% as singletons. The data belong to a study of T cell responses to AZD1222 COVID-19 vaccine. Germline CDR1 reads SGDLS; CDR2 reads YYNGEE. V was pared by 4 bases and J by 17 bases, with 25 bases between. The CDR3 consists of 15 residues. Study findings and constraints: Clonal diversity may have been underestimated in mostly white British donors.

The chain couples TRBV9 to TRBJ2-6, with D possibly being TRBD2 (6 bases). This receptor was obtained from an adult in good health. Sample: peripheral blood, taken on day 0 of AZD1222 vaccination. The CDR3 sequence: CASSLAPTQVPGVTF. Written as DNA, the CDR3 is TGTGCCAGCAGCCTAGCGCCAACACAGGTCCCTGGGGTGACTTTC.